The subject of this entry is one T cell receptor beta chain. The antigen is not known. The data derive from a study of OX40 agonist ivuxolimab in advanced cancers. Study overall: Melanoma, hepatocellular carcinoma, head and neck or renal cell cancer occurred in dose-escalation patients. Study-wide results and limits: Expanded clones tended on average to be more numerous among CD8+ T cells than CD4+.

Assay: immunoSEQ multiplex PCR; the TCRdb copy retains only in-frame clones and omits some. The table has about 64,000 clones, roughly 85% seen once; the top ten hold around 0.8%. Autoimmune disease history or systemic immunosuppression was exclusionary. The CDR3 runs to 16 residues. CDR1 and CDR2 (germline): GTSNPN, SVGIG (reference sequence). With V trimmed by 2 bases and J by 4 bases, 8 bases remained unmatched. The chain recombines TRBV30 with TRBJ2-1, with 10 positions matching TRBD2. The receptor was isolated from an adult with an advanced solid tumor such as melanoma, head and neck, liver or kidney cancer. This sample comprised CD4+ or CD8+ T cells sorted from blood, obtained in a trial of the OX40 agonist ivuxolimab. The DNA for the CDR3 is TGTGCCTGGAGTAGGTCGGGACTAGCGAGATACAATGAGCAGTTCTTC. Translation gives CAWSRSGLARYNEQFF.